The next 9 T cell receptor beta chains were all read from a single sample in a study of cytomegalovirus exposure and HLA in healthy donors. Primers included in the PCR were 60 Vbeta and 13 Jbeta primers. Sequencing was performed with immunoSEQ multiplex PCR; in TCRdb, only in-frame clones are kept and a portion is missing. The sample contains fewer than 150,000 clones, over 75% of which appear only once. Sequencing used PBMCs. The source is a man between 50 and 59 years old in good health and CMV-seronegative.

CDR3 residues: CASRSERVNTEAFF. Written as DNA, the CDR3 is TGTGCCAGCAGGAGTGAGAGGGTGAACACTGAAGCTTTCTTT. The V gene is TRBV27, the J gene TRBJ1-1; the D is unclear. Germline V gene data show CDR1 as MNHEY and CDR2 as SMNVEV (reference sequence). V was pared by 6 bases and J by 0 bases, with 11 bases between. The CDR3 runs 14 residues.

V and J are TRBV7-9 and TRBJ1-1, with D unresolved. Germline V lookup: CDR1 SEHNR, CDR2 FQNEAQ (reference sequence). Deletions cut 3 bases from V and 4 bases from J, with 18 bases between. CDR3 length: 16 residues. CDR3 protein: CASSFPGPGRITEAFF. The CDR3 bases are TGTGCCAGCAGCTTTCCGGGCCCCGGGAGAATCACTGAAGCTTTCTTT.

The rearrangement uses TRBV19 and TRBJ1-1; TRBD1 might be the D (6 bases). CDR1 LNHDA and CDR2 SQIVND come from the germline V gene (reference sequence). V was shortened by 6 bases and J by 1 base, with 12 bases between the two germline ends. The length of the CDR3 is 14 residues. The CDR3 DNA follows: TGTGCCAGTAGGTCAGGGGTCGGGAACACTGAAGCTTTCTTT. This translates into CASRSGVGNTEAFF.

This chain links TRBV10-2 with TRBJ2-2; 7 nucleotides agree with TRBD2. The CDR3 totals 15 residues. Germline trimming cut 7 bases from V and 5 bases from J; bases unmatched to any gene: 10. CDR1 and CDR2 (germline): WSHSY, SAAADI. Here the CDR3 reads CASTKIARGTGELFF. The CDR3 DNA sequence: TGCGCCAGCACAAAAATAGCGCGGGGGACCGGGGAGCTGTTTTTT.

The genes are TRBV18 and TRBJ2-7; no reliable D call. V shed 1 base and J shed 5 bases, with 15 bases lying between them. Germline-derived CDR1 and CDR2 are KGHSH and LQKENI. The CDR3 loop spans 15 amino acids. DNA of the CDR3: TGTGCCAGCTCACCACTGCTGGGCCACGTGGACGAGCAGTACTTC. It is translated as CASSPLLGHVDEQYF.

The CDR3 loop is CASLSGRRTGELFF. CDR3 in DNA: TGTGCCAGTCTTAGCGGGAGGCGAACCGGGGAGCTGTTTTTT. This rearrangement joins TRBV28 to TRBJ2-2; 10 bases agree with TRBD2. CDR1 and CDR2 from the germline V gene are MDHEN and SYDVKM. The CDR3 contains 14 residues. The V and J ends lost 9 bases and 5 bases, in that order; junction bases with no gene match: 6.

This chain connects TRBV18 to TRBJ2-2, with D unclear. The CDR3 runs to 16 residues. Between the trimmed V and J ends, which lost 2 bases and 1 base, there was a span of 11 bases. In germline, CDR1 is KGHSH, CDR2 LQKENI. This CDR3 reads CASSPRHGQNTGELFF. Written as DNA, the CDR3 is TGTGCCAGCTCACCAAGGCATGGGCAGAACACCGGGGAGCTGTTTTTT.

This clone was detected once. The rearrangement uses TRBV19 and TRBJ2-2, with 8 nucleotides matching TRBD1. The CDR3 covers 15 residues. Germline CDR1 and CDR2: LNHDA and SQIVND (reference sequence). J gave up 6 bases and V 0 bases, and 3 bases lay outside the gene matches. The CDR3 nucleotides read TGTGCCAGTAGTATAGAACGGACAGGGTCCGGGGAGCTGTTTTTT. Protein sequence: CASSIERTGSGELFF.

This clone was seen once. The V gene is TRBV19, the J gene TRBJ1-5; D is uncertain. This CDR3 is built from 16 residues. The V gene lost 7 bases and the J gene lost 3 bases, with 19 bases spanning the gap. The V gene's germline CDR1 is LNHDA and CDR2 SQIVND (reference sequence). The CDR3 DNA follows: TGTGCCAGTAAAAAGGCAGCGCCTAGTATCAATCAGCCCCAGCATTTT. This codes for CASKKAAPSINQPQHF.